The clone carrying this T cell receptor (beta chain) turned up a few times. Its antigen is undetermined. This entry comes from a study of CD8 T cells in ankylosing spondylitis. The CDR3 length is 13 residues. V was clipped by 3 bases and J by 1 base, with 6 bases between them. Germline assignment: CDR1 KGHSH and CDR2 LQKENI. Study results and limitations: Reports of some motif variants in reactive arthritis synovial fluid and blood predate this one. Reports say disease-linked clones showed up significantly more in matched ankylosing spondylitis synovial fluid.

Each CDR3 protein gets one entry after TCRdb re-called the 5' RACE reads with MiXCR. Of a few hundred thousand distinct CDR3 sequences detected, about a fifth appear once; the ten largest clones hold around 3.2%. This chain uses TRBV18 with TRBJ1-1; D remains unclear. Material for sequencing was blood, either unsorted or a sorted T cell fraction (not recorded which). This sequence originates from a female donor with ankylosing spondylitis or in good health (not recorded which). Here the CDR3 DNA reads TGTGCCAGCTCACCCAAGGAGAACACTGAAGCTTTCTTT. Translating gives CASSPKENTEAFF.